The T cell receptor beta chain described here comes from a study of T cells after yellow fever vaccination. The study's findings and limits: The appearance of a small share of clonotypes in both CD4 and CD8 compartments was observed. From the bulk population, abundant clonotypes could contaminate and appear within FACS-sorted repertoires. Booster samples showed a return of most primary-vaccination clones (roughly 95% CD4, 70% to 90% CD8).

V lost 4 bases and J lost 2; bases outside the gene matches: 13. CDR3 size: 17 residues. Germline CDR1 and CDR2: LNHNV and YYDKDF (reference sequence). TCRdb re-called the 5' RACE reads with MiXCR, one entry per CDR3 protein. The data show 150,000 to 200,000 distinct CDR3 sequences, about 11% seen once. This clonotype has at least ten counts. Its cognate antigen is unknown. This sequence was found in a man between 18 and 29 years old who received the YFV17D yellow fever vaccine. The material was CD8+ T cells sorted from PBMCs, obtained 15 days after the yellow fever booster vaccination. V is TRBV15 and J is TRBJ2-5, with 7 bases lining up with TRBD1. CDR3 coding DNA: TGTGCCACCAGCAAAGACTCCGGGACAGCAGTACAAGAGACCCAGTACTTC. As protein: CATSKDSGTAVQETQYF. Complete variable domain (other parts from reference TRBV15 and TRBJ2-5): DAMVIQNPRYQVTQFGKPVTLSCSQTLNHNVMYWYQQKSSQAPKLLFHYYDKDFNNEADTPDNFQSRRPNTSFCFLDIRSPGLGDTAMYLCATSKDSGTAVQETQYFGPGTRLLVL.